This T cell receptor beta chain was documented in a study of blood T cell repertoires in COVID-19. Clones were read by immunoSEQ multiplex PCR, and TCRdb kept only the in-frame ones, dropping some. The sample consists of about 320,000 clones, around 90% of them appearing once. The CDR3 has 16 residues. With 11 bases removed from V and 6 bases from J, the gap between germline ends came to 25 bases. Germline CDR1 reads MDHEN; CDR2 reads SYDVKM. Participants came from about 23 US areas, aged about 18 to 95 years. J is TRBJ1-4 and V is TRBV28; D is perhaps TRBD1 (6 bases). Sequenced input: PBMCs or T cells enriched from blood (not recorded which). This TCR came from a man aged 55 to 70 who had recovered from COVID-19. The CDR3 coding sequence is TGTGCCGTAGCAGGGGCCGGCCAGGACAGAGATGAAAAACTGTTTTTT. This codes for CAVAGAGQDRDEKLFF.